Many counts were recorded for the clone carrying this T cell receptor (beta chain). Antigen specificity is unknown. This entry belongs to a study of T cells in Graves' hyperthyroidism and ophthalmopathy. Stable Graves' hyperthyroidism meant no ophthalmopathy progression within 18 months. Diagnosis rested on symptoms, serum thyroxine and TRAb, thyroid ultrasound, and orbital computed tomography. Study outcomes and limitations: The blood repertoire included most of the expanded thyroid clonotypes above 0.001.

TCR beta CDR3 regions were amplified from RNA transcripts. The HTBI set primed first-round TCR CDR3 RT-PCR. TCRdb ran MiXCR on the multiplex PCR reads and lists one entry per CDR3 protein. The repertoire includes about 840,000 distinct CDR3 sequences, 38% of them detected once, and 8% to 9% sits in the top ten. The receptor's source is a man younger than 35 with Graves' hyperthyroidism. The specimen sequenced was blood.

The CDR3: CSARALTGRPEKLFF. In nucleotides, the CDR3 is TGCAGTGCTAGAGCCCTGACAGGGAGGCCTGAAAAACTGTTTTTT. The genes are TRBV20-1 and TRBJ1-4; 7 bases fit TRBD1. J lost 7 bases, V lost 1 base, and 9 bases had no gene match. Germline CDR1 is DFQATT and CDR2 is SNEGSKA (reference sequence). This CDR3 region has 15 residues.